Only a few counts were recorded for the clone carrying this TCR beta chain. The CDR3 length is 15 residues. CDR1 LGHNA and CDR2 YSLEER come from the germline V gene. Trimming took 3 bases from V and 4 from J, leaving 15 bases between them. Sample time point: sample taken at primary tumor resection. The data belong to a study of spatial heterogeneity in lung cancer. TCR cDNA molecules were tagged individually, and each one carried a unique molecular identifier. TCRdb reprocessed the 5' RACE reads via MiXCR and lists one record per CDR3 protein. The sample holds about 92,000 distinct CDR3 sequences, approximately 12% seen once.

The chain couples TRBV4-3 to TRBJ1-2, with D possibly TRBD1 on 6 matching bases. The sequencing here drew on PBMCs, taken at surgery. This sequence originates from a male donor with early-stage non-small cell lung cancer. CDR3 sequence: CASSQGFTGRYGYTF. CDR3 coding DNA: TGCGCCAGCAGCCAGGGCTTTACAGGGCGCTATGGCTACACCTTC.